This TCR beta chain was sequenced in a study of cytomegalovirus exposure and HLA in healthy donors. As regards this clone: Its specificity is unknown.

PCR employed 60 Vbeta and 13 Jbeta primers. Profiled with immunoSEQ multiplex PCR; TCRdb holds only in-frame clones, not every one. The repertoire includes approximately 160,000 clones, around 85% of them detected once, and roughly 1.9% sits in the top ten. Study results and limitations: Presence/absence analyses supposed approximately even sequencing depth among donors.

The origin of this receptor is a human donor in good health. The sequenced sample consisted of PBMCs.

CDR3 nucleotides: TGCGCCAGCAGCCAAGCGGGGGATCCTGGCTACACCTTC. This translates into CASSQAGDPGYTF. The genes are TRBV4-3 and TRBJ1-2; a weak D match, TRBD1 (5 bases). Germline assignment: CDR1 LGHNA and CDR2 YSLEER. The CDR3 has 13 residues. V lost 1 base and J lost 7, with 10 bases in between.